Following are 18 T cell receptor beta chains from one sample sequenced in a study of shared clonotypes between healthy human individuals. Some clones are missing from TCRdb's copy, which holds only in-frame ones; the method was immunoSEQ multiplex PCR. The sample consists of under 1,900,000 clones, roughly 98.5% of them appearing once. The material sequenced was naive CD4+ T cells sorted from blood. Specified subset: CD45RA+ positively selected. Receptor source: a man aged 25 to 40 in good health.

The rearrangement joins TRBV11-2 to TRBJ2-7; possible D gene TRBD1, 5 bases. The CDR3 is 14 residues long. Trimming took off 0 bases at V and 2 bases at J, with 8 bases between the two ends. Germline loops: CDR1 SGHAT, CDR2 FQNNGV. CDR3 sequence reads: CASSLEVRAYEQYF. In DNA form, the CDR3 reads TGTGCCAGCAGCTTAGAGGTCAGGGCCTACGAGCAGTACTTC.

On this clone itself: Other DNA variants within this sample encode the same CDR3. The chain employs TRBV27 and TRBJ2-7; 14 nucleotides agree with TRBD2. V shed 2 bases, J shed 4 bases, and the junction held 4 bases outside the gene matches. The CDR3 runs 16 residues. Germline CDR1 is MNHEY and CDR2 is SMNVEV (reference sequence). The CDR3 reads CASSLIGLAGGYEQYF. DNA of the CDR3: TGTGCCAGCAGTTTAATTGGACTAGCGGGAGGATACGAGCAGTACTTC.

The CDR3 nucleotides are TGTGCCAGCAGCGTAGGAGCCCCAGGCCGCCGACAGCCCCAGCATTTT. This translates into CASSVGAPGRRQPQHF. This chain links TRBV9 with TRBJ1-5; D ambiguous. There are 16 residues in the CDR3. Germline CDR1 and CDR2: SGDLS and YYNGEE. V lost 0 bases and J lost 7, with 17 bases in between.

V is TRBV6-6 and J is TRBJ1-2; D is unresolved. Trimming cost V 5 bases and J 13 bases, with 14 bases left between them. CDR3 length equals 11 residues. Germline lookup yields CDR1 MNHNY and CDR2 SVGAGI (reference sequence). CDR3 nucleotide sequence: TGTGCCAGCAGTCCCCTCGAGCTCCGCACCTTC. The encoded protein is CASSPLELRTF.

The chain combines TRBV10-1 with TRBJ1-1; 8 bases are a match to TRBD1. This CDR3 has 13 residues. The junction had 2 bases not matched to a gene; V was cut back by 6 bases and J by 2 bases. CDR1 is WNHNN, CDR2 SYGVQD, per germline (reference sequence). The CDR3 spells CASRGQGNTEAFF. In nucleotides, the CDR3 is TGCGCCAGCAGAGGACAGGGTAACACTGAAGCTTTCTTT.

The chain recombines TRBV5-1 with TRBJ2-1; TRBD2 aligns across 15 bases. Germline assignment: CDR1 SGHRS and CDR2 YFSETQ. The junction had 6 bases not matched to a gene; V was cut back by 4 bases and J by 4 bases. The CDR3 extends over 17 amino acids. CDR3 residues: CASSQGLAGGFYNEQFF. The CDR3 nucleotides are TGCGCCAGCAGCCAGGGACTAGCGGGAGGCTTTTACAATGAGCAGTTCTTC.

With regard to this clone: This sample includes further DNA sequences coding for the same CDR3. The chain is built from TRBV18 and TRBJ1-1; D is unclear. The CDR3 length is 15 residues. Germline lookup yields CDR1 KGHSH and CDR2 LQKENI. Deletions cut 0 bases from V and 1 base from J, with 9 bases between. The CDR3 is CASSPPTGRNTEAFF. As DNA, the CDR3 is TGTGCCAGCTCACCACCAACGGGTAGGAACACTGAAGCTTTCTTT.

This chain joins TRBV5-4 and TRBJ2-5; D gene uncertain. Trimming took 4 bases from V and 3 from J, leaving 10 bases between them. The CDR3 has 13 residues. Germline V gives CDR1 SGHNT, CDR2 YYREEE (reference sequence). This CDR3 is CASSQAQEETQYF. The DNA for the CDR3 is TGTGCCAGCAGCCAGGCCCAAGAAGAGACCCAGTACTTC.

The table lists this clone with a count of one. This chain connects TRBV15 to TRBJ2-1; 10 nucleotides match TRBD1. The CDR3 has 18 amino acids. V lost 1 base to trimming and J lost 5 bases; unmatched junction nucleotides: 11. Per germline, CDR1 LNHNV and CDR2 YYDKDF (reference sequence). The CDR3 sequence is CATSRVPHRDRGHNEQFF. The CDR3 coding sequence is TGTGCCACCAGCAGAGTCCCTCACCGGGACAGGGGACACAATGAGCAGTTCTTC.

The CDR3 loop reads CAISPRSNTEAFF. CDR3 DNA: TGTGCCATCAGCCCCAGGTCGAACACTGAAGCTTTCTTT. The chain uses TRBV10-3 and TRBJ1-1; unclear D gene. With 6 bases removed from V and 1 base from J, the gap between germline ends came to 9 bases. The length of the CDR3 is 13 residues. Germline V gene data show CDR1 as ENHRY and CDR2 as SYGVKD.

DNA of the CDR3: TGTGCCAGCAGACCAAGGACAGATAGCAATCAGCCCCAGCATTTT. It yields the protein CASRPRTDSNQPQHF. The rearrangement links TRBV6-5 to TRBJ1-5, with D possibly being TRBD1 (6 bases). Between the trimmed V and J ends, which lost 6 bases and 0 bases, there was a span of 12 bases. The CDR3 consists of 15 residues. Germline CDR1 reads MNHEY; CDR2 reads SVGAGI.

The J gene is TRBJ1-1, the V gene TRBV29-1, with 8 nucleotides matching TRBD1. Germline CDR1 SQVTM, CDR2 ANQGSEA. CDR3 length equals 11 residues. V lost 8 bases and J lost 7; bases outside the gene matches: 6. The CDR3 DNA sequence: TGCAGCTCGGGGACAGGCCTTGAAGCTTTCTTT. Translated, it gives CSSGTGLEAFF.

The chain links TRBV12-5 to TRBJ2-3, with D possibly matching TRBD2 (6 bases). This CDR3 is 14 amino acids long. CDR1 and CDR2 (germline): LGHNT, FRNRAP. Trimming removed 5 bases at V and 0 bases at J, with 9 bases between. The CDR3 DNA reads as TGTGCTAGTGGTCATAGCGGAAGCACAGATACGCAGTATTTT. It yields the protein CASGHSGSTDTQYF.

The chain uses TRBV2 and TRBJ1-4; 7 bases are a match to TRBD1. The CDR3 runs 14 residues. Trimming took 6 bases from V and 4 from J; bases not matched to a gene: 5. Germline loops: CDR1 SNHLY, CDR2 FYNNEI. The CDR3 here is CASRFDRDNEKLFF. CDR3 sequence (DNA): TGTGCCAGCAGATTTGACAGGGATAATGAAAAACTGTTTTTT.

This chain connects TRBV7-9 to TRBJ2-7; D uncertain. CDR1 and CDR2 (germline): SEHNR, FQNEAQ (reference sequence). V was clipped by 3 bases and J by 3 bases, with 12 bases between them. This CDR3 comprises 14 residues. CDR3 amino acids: CASSFEDPIYEQYF. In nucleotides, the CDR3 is TGTGCCAGCAGCTTCGAGGATCCTATCTACGAGCAGTACTTC.

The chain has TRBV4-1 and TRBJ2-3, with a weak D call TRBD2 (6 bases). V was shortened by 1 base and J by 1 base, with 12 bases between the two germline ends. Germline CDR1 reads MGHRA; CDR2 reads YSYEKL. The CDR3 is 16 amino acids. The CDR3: CASSQVSGSGTDTQYF. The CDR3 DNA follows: TGCGCCAGCAGCCAAGTCTCCGGGAGCGGCACAGATACGCAGTATTTT.

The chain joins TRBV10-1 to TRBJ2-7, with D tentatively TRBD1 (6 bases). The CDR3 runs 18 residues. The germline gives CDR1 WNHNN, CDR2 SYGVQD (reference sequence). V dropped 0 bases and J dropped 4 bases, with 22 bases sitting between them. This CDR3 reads CASSESKRIQGRDYEQYF. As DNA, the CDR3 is TGCGCCAGCAGTGAGTCGAAAAGGATACAGGGCCGGGATTACGAGCAGTACTTC.

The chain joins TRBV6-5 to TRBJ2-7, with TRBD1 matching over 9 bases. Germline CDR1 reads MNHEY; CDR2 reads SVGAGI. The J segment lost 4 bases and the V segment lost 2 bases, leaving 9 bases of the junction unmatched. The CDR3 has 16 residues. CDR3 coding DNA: TGTGCCAGCAGTTACAGGGGGACAGGGCTGGAGTACGAGCAGTACTTC. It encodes CASSYRGTGLEYEQYF.